This TCR delta chain was identified during a study of Vδ1+ human thymocytes. Looked up from germline, CDR1 is TSWWSYY and CDR2 is QGS. The CDR3 totals 20 residues. The germline V and J ends were trimmed by 1 base and 1 base, with 25 bases remaining between them. Concerning this clone: No antigen is known for it.

Study observations and caveats: Thymic TRG and TRD repertoires appeared highly polyclonal, with Gaussian CDR3 length distributions. Bulk data may be misread because of unexpected Vdelta2 sequences. Unlike peripheral blood Vdelta1+ controls, thymic delta-chain sequences included approximately 21% Vdelta2 and few Vdelta3. TRD repertoires were essentially private, unlike widely shared TRG clonotypes.

RNA was extracted from the cells and then reverse transcribed. Multiplex PCR used pooled V-gene forward primers and a constant-region reverse primer to amplify CDR3s. TCRdb reapplied CATT to the multiplex PCR reads. Of fewer than 30,000 delta-chain clones listed, about 7.4% are singletons. The material sequenced was Vdelta1+ gamma-delta thymocytes from the thymus. As to subset: FACS-sorted CD3+ TCRalphabeta- TCRVdelta1+ TCRVdelta2- thymocytes. The sequence derives from a girl in the first two years of life who had congenital heart surgery. The gene calls are TRDV1 and TRDJ1; D not certain. The CDR3 loop is CALGERESSAFMAPTDKLIF. The CDR3 DNA reads TGTGCTCTTGGGGAACGGGAGTCCTCGGCCTTTATGGCCCCCACCGATAAACTCATCTTT.